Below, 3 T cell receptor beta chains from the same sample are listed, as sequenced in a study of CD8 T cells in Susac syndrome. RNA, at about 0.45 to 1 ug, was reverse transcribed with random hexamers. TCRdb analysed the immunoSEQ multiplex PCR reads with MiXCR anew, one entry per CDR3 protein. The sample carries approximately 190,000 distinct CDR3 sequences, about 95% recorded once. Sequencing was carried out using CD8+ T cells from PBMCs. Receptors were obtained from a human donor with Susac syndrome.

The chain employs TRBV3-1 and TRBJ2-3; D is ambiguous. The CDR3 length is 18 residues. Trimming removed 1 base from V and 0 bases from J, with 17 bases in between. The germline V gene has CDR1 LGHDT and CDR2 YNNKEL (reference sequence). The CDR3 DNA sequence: TGTGCCAGCAGCCAAGTCCTAGGGCCAGACGATAGCACAGATACGCAGTATTTT. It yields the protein CASSQVLGPDDSTDTQYF.

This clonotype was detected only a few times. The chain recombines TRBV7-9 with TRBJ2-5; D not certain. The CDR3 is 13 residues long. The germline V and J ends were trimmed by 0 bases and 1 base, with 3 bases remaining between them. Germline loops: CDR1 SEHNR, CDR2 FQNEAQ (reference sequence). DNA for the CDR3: TGTGCCAGCAGCTTAGCGGTCCAAGAGACCCAGTACTTC. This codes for CASSLAVQETQYF. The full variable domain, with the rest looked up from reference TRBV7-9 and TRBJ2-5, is DTGVSQNPRHKITKRGQNVTFRCDPISEHNRLYWYRQTLGQGPEFLTYFQNEAQLEKSRLLSDRFSAERPKGSFSTLEIQRTEQGDSAMYLCASSLAVQETQYFGPGTRLLVL.

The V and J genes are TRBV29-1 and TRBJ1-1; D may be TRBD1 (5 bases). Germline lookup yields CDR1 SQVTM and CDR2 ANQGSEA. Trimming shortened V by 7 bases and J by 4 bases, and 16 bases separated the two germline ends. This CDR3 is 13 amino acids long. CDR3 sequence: CSARDQRGTEAFF. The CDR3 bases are TGCAGCGCCCGGGACCAGAGGGGCACTGAAGCTTTCTTT.